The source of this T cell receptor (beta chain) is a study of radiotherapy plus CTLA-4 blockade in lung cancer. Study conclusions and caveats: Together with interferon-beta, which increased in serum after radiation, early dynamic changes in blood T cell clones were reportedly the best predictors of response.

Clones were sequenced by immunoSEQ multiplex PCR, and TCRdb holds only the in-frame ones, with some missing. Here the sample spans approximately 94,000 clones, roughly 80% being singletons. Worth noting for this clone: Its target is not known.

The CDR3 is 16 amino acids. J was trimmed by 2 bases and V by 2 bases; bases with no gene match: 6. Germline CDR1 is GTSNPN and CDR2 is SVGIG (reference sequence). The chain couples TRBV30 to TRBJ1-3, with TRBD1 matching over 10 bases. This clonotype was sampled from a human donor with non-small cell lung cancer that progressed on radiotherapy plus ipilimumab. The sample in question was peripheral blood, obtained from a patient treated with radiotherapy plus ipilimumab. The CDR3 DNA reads TGTGCCTGGAGTATAAGACAGGGGGCCACTGGAAACACCATATATTTT. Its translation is CAWSIRQGATGNTIYF.